This TCR beta chain is drawn from a study of cytomegalovirus exposure and HLA in healthy donors. Notes on the study in general: A previous analysis found most TCR beta V segments productive roughly 87% or roughly 30% of the time. TRBV6-2, TRBV6-3 and some other V segments were unresolvable in 87-base-pair reads. The classifier reportedly diagnosed cytomegalovirus status with high specificity and sensitivity.

Primers included in the PCR were 60 Vbeta and 13 Jbeta primers. Clones were sequenced by immunoSEQ multiplex PCR, and TCRdb holds only the in-frame ones, with some missing. The top ten hold roughly 3.2% of the sample, which has 50,000 to 65,000 clones, approximately 81% seen once. Nominal health characterized the donors when sampled, though unrecorded immune exposures were likely. CDR1 is SGHDN, CDR2 FVKESK, per germline. J gave up 6 bases and V 5 bases, and 7 bases lay outside the gene matches. The CDR3 is 16 residues long. A remark on this clone: What it binds is not known.

The chain recombines TRBV14 with TRBJ2-1, with 13 bases that match TRBD2. Sequenced: PBMCs. The clonotype comes from a young woman in good health and CMV-seronegative. This CDR3 reads CASSRLAGGPSNEQFF. The CDR3 DNA reads TGTGCCAGCAGCAGACTAGCGGGAGGACCGTCCAATGAGCAGTTCTTC.